This T cell receptor beta chain was identified in a study of blood T cells in healthy people across ages. Notes on the study in general: Estimates of diversity drawn from one million T cells were considered underestimates.

A J-beta primer mix and a sample-barcoded 5' primer were used in a second PCR of about 6 to 12 cycles. Per-sample output comprised a minimum of 2.5 million paired-end reads containing CDR3. MiXCR was run by TCRdb on the 5' RACE reads, yielding one entry per CDR3 protein. The data show around 1,000,000 distinct CDR3 sequences, approximately 38% seen once. V lost 2 bases, J lost 1 base, and 10 bases lay in between. CDR1 SGDLS and CDR2 YYNGEE come from the germline V gene. The CDR3 is 15 amino acids. Notes on this clonotype: The antigen remains unidentified.

This receptor was taken from a man aged 18 to 29 in good health. The sample taken for sequencing was blood. The rearrangement uses TRBV9 and TRBJ2-1, with no clear D. The CDR3 region is CASSVFTVSYNEQFF. CDR3 nucleotides: TGTGCCAGCAGCGTCTTCACCGTTTCCTACAATGAGCAGTTCTTC.